This T cell receptor beta chain was captured by sequencing in a study of blood T cell repertoires in COVID-19 (dated by TCRdb to 2018 to 2021). As for the study more broadly: Collaborator samples came from the United States, Italy and Spain and covered acute and convalescent phases of COVID-19. The repertoires were made available in a free public database intended to serve as a resource for research on the immune response to SARS-CoV-2. Nearly every sample came with metadata listing a de-identified subject ID, COVID-19 status, age in years and sex. The samples were drawn from the first 160 participants of the ongoing ImmuneRACE study and from some 1,300 subjects provided by 6 global collaborators. Where available, HLA class I and class II types were obtained from metadata supplied by the sample provider rather than from assay-based typing. The prospective study material was composed of cDNA or gDNA derived from T cells, B-cell-depleted T cells, or PBMCs. Subjects who had been exposed to COVID-19, were actively infected with it, or had recovered from it provided the deeply sampled blood TCRbeta repertoires that made up the dataset.

As concerns this clone: Its specific antigen is unknown. The sample holds no much larger clone one base away, and base qualities are not on file.

The immunoSEQ Assay, a bias-controlled multiplex PCR, was used to amplify TCRbeta CDR3 regions from genomic DNA. In the paper's pipeline: Within the assay, amplification of reference gene primers was used to estimate how many nucleated cells each sample contained. To quantify the absolute abundance of each unique TCRbeta CDR3 rearrangement, sequence reads were collapsed and filtered. For each sample, productive Simpson clonality was calculated as the square root of Simpson's diversity index across productive rearrangements. Not all clones reach the TCRdb copy of this immuneACCESS table, which keeps in-frame sequences only. Checked studies attribute under half of the gap to unresolved V genes and leave the rest unexplained. V and J calls and clone size are given by that table; D and trimming were obtained from the DNA. For this sample the table gives about 120,000 clones, of which 79% were detected only once. The top ten clones comprise around 3.9% of the sample.

Collaborating institutions collected whole blood in K2EDTA tubes following their own protocols. Collaborator samples were shipped for TCRbeta analysis as frozen whole blood, isolated PBMCs, or DNA extracted from either sample type. The paper as a whole reports these results and caveats: Clinical and demographic metadata were provided uncurated, with the amount varying by source and participant.

This clonotype was sampled from a woman of 80 years or more with acute or convalescent COVID-19. Sequencing was carried out using peripheral blood.

The CDR3 has the sequence CASSQERGREDNNEQFF. The nucleotide sequence is TGCGCCAGCAGCCAAGAAAGAGGCCGGGAGGACAACAATGAGCAGTTCTTC. Recombination joined TRBV4-3 with TRBJ2-1, with TRBD2 identical over 7 junction bases. Including cysteine and phenylalanine, the CDR3 has 17 amino acids. Only CDR3 DNA is held: 51 bases, read in frame from base 1. CDR1 and CDR2 were assigned from the germline V gene as LGHNA and YSLEER. For this chain, trimming is 0 bases at the V end and 5 bases at the J end, and the number of junction bases without a gene match is 10.